This T cell receptor (beta chain) is from a study of T cell changes during pregnancy in multiple sclerosis (dated by TCRdb to the late 2010s). About the study as a whole: The study examined how the T cell repertoire changed over the course of pregnancy in women with multiple sclerosis.

In the case of this clone: Its cognate antigen has yet to be identified. No per-base quality is available; no much larger clone lies one base away.

Receptor libraries were prepared by the immunoSEQ multiplex PCR assay. Sourced from immuneACCESS, this table was stored by TCRdb with only in-frame sequences that have V and J called. A share of the clones is absent; for the studies checked, an unresolved V gene accounts for under half, and the remainder has no known explanation. The sample table records roughly 49,000 clones; about 91% of these occur just once. The ten most abundant clones make up around 0.89% of the sample. The sample was peripheral blood, taken after pregnancy. The TCR sequence derives from a female donor with multiple sclerosis, enrolled in a pregnancy study.

The CDR3 protein: CASTTLSGGAGANVLTF. The sequence in DNA is TGCGCCAGCACCACCCTATCGGGGGGGGCTGGGGCCAACGTCCTGACTTTC. Recombination connected TRBV5-1 to TRBJ2-6, and TRBD2 matches 8 of the central bases. The CDR3 goes from the cysteine to the phenylalanine over 17 residues. Only the CDR3 portion is preserved as DNA: 51 bases, with reading frame beginning at the first base. The germline V gene specifies SGHRS as CDR1 and YFSETQ as CDR2. V is cut back by 6 bases and J by 2 bases, with 10 bases in the junction unmatched.